Presented here are 18 T cell receptor beta chains from one specimen sequenced in a study of Ad26.COV2.S vaccination and SARS-CoV-2 variants. TCRdb's copy holds only in-frame clones and misses some; the assay was immunoSEQ multiplex PCR. The profile shows around 300,000 clones, about 89% of them singletons. Regarding treatment: approximately 18 received Ad26.COV2.S at low or high dose, single or two shots; 5 received placebo; per-sample allocation not given. Vaccine and placebo recipients were sampled on day 63 after the first injection. This specimen consisted of peripheral blood, obtained in a trial of Ad26.COV2.S vaccine versus placebo. The receptors come from a person between 18 and 65 years old who received the Ad26.COV2.S COVID-19 vaccine or a placebo.

CDR3 loop: CASSPKRNSGTEQFF. The CDR3 DNA reads as TGTGCCAGCTCACCAAAGCGGAATAGCGGGACGGAGCAGTTCTTC. The chain carries TRBV18 and TRBJ2-1; 8 bases align to TRBD2. The CDR3 is made up of 15 amino acids. CDR1 is KGHSH and CDR2 is LQKENI in the germline V gene. The junction had 10 bases not matched to a gene; V was cut back by 2 bases and J by 10 bases.

The chain has TRBV29-1 and TRBJ1-1, with TRBD1 matching 8 bases. The trim removed 6 bases at V and 0 bases at J, leaving 15 bases unmatched. The CDR3 consists of 17 residues. CDR1 and CDR2 from the germline V gene are SQVTM and ANQGSEA. The CDR3 DNA is TGCAGCGTCAAACCGGGGACGACAGGGGAGATGAACACTGAAGCTTTCTTT. Encoded protein: CSVKPGTTGEMNTEAFF.

This clone was seen only a few times. The gene calls are TRBV20-1 and TRBJ2-4, with D possibly being TRBD1 (5 bases). Germline lookup yields CDR1 DFQATT and CDR2 SNEGSKA (reference sequence). CDR3 length: 13 amino acids. Trimming took off 3 bases at V and 4 bases at J, with 10 bases between the two ends. The CDR3 is CSASWAGKNIQYF. The CDR3 DNA follows: TGCAGTGCTAGTTGGGCAGGGAAAAACATTCAGTACTTC.

This clone was picked up one time. The chain uses TRBV25-1 and TRBJ2-1, with D perhaps TRBD1 (6 bases). CDR3 length: 13 residues. V was shortened by 10 bases and J by 2 bases, with 12 bases between the two germline ends. From germline, CDR1 is MGHDK and CDR2 SYGVNS. The CDR3 protein is CATMGATYNEQFF. The CDR3 DNA is TGTGCCACTATGGGGGCCACCTACAATGAGCAGTTCTTC.

V usage is TRBV19 and J usage is TRBJ1-1; 9 positions match TRBD1. CDR1 LNHDA and CDR2 SQIVND come from the germline V gene (reference sequence). This CDR3 comprises 14 residues. V lost 5 bases to trimming and J lost 1 base; unmatched junction nucleotides: 2. CDR3 nucleotide sequence: TGTGCCAGTAGTGGACAGGGGACGAACACTGAAGCTTTCTTT. Protein sequence: CASSGQGTNTEAFF. The whole variable domain, remainder taken from reference TRBV19 and TRBJ1-1, is DGGITQSPKYLFRKEGQNVTLSCEQNLNHDAMYWYRQDPGQGLRLIYYSQIVNDFQKGDIAEGYSVSREKKESFPLTVTSAQKNPTAFYLCASSGQGTNTEAFFGQGTRLTVV.

The chain is built from TRBV5-6 and TRBJ1-5, with D perhaps TRBD1 (5 bases). The ends were cut back, 0 bases at V and 3 bases at J, with 10 bases in the middle. Germline-derived CDR1 and CDR2 are SGHDT and YYEEEE. The CDR3 is made up of 15 amino acids. CDR3 in DNA: TGTGCCAGCAGCTTGGCCGGGGCAGTCAATCAGCCCCAGCATTTT. Translated: CASSLAGAVNQPQHF.

The genes are TRBV2 and TRBJ2-4; the D is unclear. The CDR3 runs to 14 residues. With 3 bases removed from V and 5 bases from J, the gap between germline ends came to 11 bases. Germline V lookup: CDR1 SNHLY, CDR2 FYNNEI. CDR3 amino acids: CASSEHSWENIQYF. The CDR3 bases are TGTGCCAGCAGTGAGCATTCGTGGGAAAACATTCAGTACTTC. Combining the CDR3 with reference TRBV2 and TRBJ2-4 gives the whole variable domain EPEVTQTPSHQVTQMGQEVILRCVPISNHLYFYWYRQILGQKVEFLVSFYNNEISEKSEIFDDQFSVERPDGSNFTLKIRSTKLEDSAMYFCASSEHSWENIQYFGAGTRLSVL.

This chain links TRBV27 with TRBJ1-4, with D perhaps TRBD1 (5 bases). Germline-derived CDR1 and CDR2 are MNHEY and SMNVEV (reference sequence). With 6 bases removed from V and 3 bases from J, the gap between germline ends came to 11 bases. This CDR3 region has 14 residues. In DNA form, the CDR3 reads TGTGCCAGCAGCTCCAGGGCTCCTAATGAAAAACTGTTTTTT. This sequence encodes CASSSRAPNEKLFF.

This clone was seen a few times. Germline and junction disagree at one end, which may indicate a read error. Other DNA sequences in this specimen translate into the identical CDR3. The CDR3 reads CASRLGTGELFF. CDR3 nucleotide sequence: TGCGCCAGCAGGTTGGGCACCGGGGAGCTGTTTTTT. The rearrangement uses TRBV5-1 and TRBJ2-2; no firm D call. Germline V gene data show CDR1 as SGHRS and CDR2 as YFSETQ. This CDR3 comprises 12 residues.

The genes are TRBV5-1 and TRBJ2-7; 7 bases agree with TRBD1. Trimming cost V 7 bases and J 4 bases; bases outside gene matches: 8. The CDR3 is made up of 13 amino acids. CDR1 is SGHRS and CDR2 is YFSETQ in the germline V gene. CDR3 bases: TGCGCCAGCTCGCGACAGGGAGTGTACGAGCAGTACTTC. It encodes CASSRQGVYEQYF.

V and J are TRBV5-1 and TRBJ2-3; D not resolved. Germline loops: CDR1 SGHRS, CDR2 YFSETQ. Trimming left V 0 bases short and J 2 bases short, with 13 bases between. The CDR3 covers 16 residues. Here the CDR3 reads CASSLGPRLATDTQYF. The CDR3, as DNA: TGCGCCAGCAGCTTGGGACCAAGATTAGCCACAGATACGCAGTATTTT.

The V and J genes are TRBV25-1 and TRBJ1-2; possibly TRBD1 for D (6 bases). Trimming pared 5 bases from V and 0 bases from J, leaving 10 bases between. The CDR3 sequence is 14 residues long. From germline, CDR1 is MGHDK and CDR2 SYGVNS. DNA for the CDR3: TGTGCCAGCAGTCCTCGGACAGCTAACTATGGCTACACCTTC. It encodes CASSPRTANYGYTF.

The rearrangement links TRBV5-5 to TRBJ1-1; D not certain. Germline values: CDR1 SGHKS, CDR2 YYEKEE (reference sequence). The V gene lost 0 bases and the J gene lost 0 bases, with 12 bases spanning the gap. The CDR3 has 16 amino acids. CDR3 region: CASSLASPSMNTEAFF. DNA for the CDR3: TGTGCCAGCAGCTTGGCGAGTCCGAGCATGAACACTGAAGCTTTCTTT. The variable domain in full, with the rest retrieved from reference TRBV5-5 and TRBJ1-1, is DAGVTQSPTHLIKTRGQQVTLRCSPISGHKSVSWYQQVLGQGPQFIFQYYEKEERGRGNFPDRFSARQFPNYSSELNVNALLLGDSALYLCASSLASPSMNTEAFFGQGTRLTVV.

The V and J genes are TRBV2 and TRBJ1-1, with D unresolved. Germline V gives CDR1 SNHLY, CDR2 FYNNEI. The CDR3 covers 12 residues. V lost 4 bases and J lost 5, with 8 bases in between. The CDR3 coding sequence is TGTGCCAGCAGTGGGGCGGGGACTGAAGCTTTCTTT. Translated: CASSGAGTEAFF.

The rearrangement links TRBV7-2 to TRBJ2-3; D is uncertain. Trimming took off 0 bases at V and 0 bases at J, with 7 bases between the two ends. The CDR3 contains 15 residues. Germline CDR1 is SGHTA and CDR2 is FQGNSA. CDR3 sequence reads: CASSLASLSTDTQYF. In nucleotides, the CDR3 is TGTGCCAGCAGCTTAGCCAGCCTAAGCACAGATACGCAGTATTTT.

This chain links TRBV5-5 with TRBJ2-7; no reliable D call. The V and J ends lost 2 bases and 2 bases respectively, with 14 bases between them. The CDR3 contains 15 residues. The V gene's germline CDR1 is SGHKS and CDR2 YYEKEE (reference sequence). DNA for the CDR3: TGTGCCAGCAGCTTAGCCGTGACCCCTGCCTACGAGCAGTACTTC. This gives the protein CASSLAVTPAYEQYF.

The table lists this clone with a count of one. The rearrangement links TRBV7-2 to TRBJ2-7; D may be TRBD2 (6 bases). Trimming removed 3 bases from V and 1 base from J, with 13 bases in between. The CDR3 runs to 15 residues. Germline V gene sequence: CDR1 SGHTA, CDR2 FQGNSA. CDR3 in amino acids: CASSFAGLQSYEQYF. The CDR3 DNA reads TGTGCCAGCAGCTTCGCGGGACTTCAATCCTACGAGCAGTACTTC.

CDR3: CASSRQEGPQHF. CDR3 DNA sequence: TGTGCCAGCAGTCGCCAAGAGGGGCCCCAGCATTTT. This rearrangement joins TRBV7-9 to TRBJ1-5; D gene uncertain. Germline-derived CDR1 and CDR2 are SEHNR and FQNEAQ (reference sequence). CDR3 length: 12 amino acids. Trimming pared 6 bases from V and 9 bases from J, leaving 12 bases between. Drawing the rest from reference TRBV7-9 and TRBJ1-5, the complete variable domain is DTGVSQNPRHKITKRGQNVTFRCDPISEHNRLYWYRQTLGQGPEFLTYFQNEAQLEKSRLLSDRFSAERPKGSFSTLEIQRTEQGDSAMYLCASSRQEGPQHFGDGTRLSIL.